This T cell receptor (beta chain) was profiled in a study of response to subunit inactivated influenza vaccine. From the RT-PCR reads, TCRdb called clonotypes with MiXCR, one entry per CDR3 protein. The sample shows around 530,000 distinct CDR3 sequences, 16% of them seen only once. There are a few counts of this clonotype. Sequences were derived from CD4+ T cells sorted from PBMCs, sampled around 25 months after vaccination. The TCR comes from a man aged 50-75 years who received an inactivated influenza vaccine.

CDR3 nucleotide sequence: TGTGCCAGCAGCTTTAGCCAGGGGGCCGGCGCTGAGCAGTTCTTC. Translated, it gives CASSFSQGAGAEQFF. This chain connects TRBV11-2 to TRBJ2-1, with TRBD1 identical over 8 bases. V shed 3 bases and J 9 bases; nucleotides not matched to a gene: 10. The V gene's germline CDR1 is SGHAT and CDR2 FQNNGV. This CDR3 has 15 residues.